Below, 9 T cell receptor beta chains from the same sample are listed, as sequenced in a study of cytomegalovirus exposure and HLA in healthy donors. The PCR was carried out with 60 Vbeta primers and 13 Jbeta primers. This table comes from immunoSEQ multiplex PCR, and its TCRdb copy is limited to in-frame clones, with some not included. The table includes some 90,000 clones, around 81% detected once. Sequenced sample: PBMCs. These receptors were taken from a woman aged 70-85 years in good health and CMV-seropositive.

The V call is TRBV14, the J call TRBJ2-1, with D unclear. Germline lookup yields CDR1 SGHDN and CDR2 FVKESK. CDR3 length: 15 amino acids. Trimming removed 4 bases at V and 6 bases at J, with 16 bases between. The CDR3 nucleotides are TGTGCCAGCAGCCGAGGAGCGTACGACGGCAATGAGCAGTTCTTC. Amino acid sequence: CASSRGAYDGNEQFF.

The chain is built from TRBV19 and TRBJ2-7; 11 bases are a match to TRBD2. Germline V gene sequence: CDR1 LNHDA, CDR2 SQIVND (reference sequence). The junction had 12 bases not matched to a gene; V was cut back by 6 bases and J by 5 bases. CDR3 length: 16 amino acids. The CDR3 DNA follows: TGTGCCAGTAGCTCCTTTACTAGCGGGAGCTGGGACGAGCAGTACTTC. This translates into CASSSFTSGSWDEQYF.

This clone was counted a few times. The V gene is TRBV4-2, the J gene TRBJ1-1, with a weak D call TRBD1 (6 bases). The CDR3 loop spans 13 amino acids. V was shortened by 0 bases and J by 6 bases, with 8 bases between the two germline ends. Germline CDR1 and CDR2: LGHNA and YNFKEQ. The CDR3 loop is CASSQDTGSEAFF. In DNA, the CDR3 is TGTGCCAGCAGCCAAGATACAGGGTCTGAAGCTTTCTTT.

The chain employs TRBV6-5 and TRBJ2-1; 10 nucleotides agree with TRBD1. The ends lost 5 bases at V and 7 bases at J; junction bases unmatched: 2. This CDR3 spans 13 amino acids. Germline V gene lookup returns CDR1 MNHEY and CDR2 SVGAGI. The CDR3 region has the DNA TGTGCCAGCAGTGACAGGGGGCGTAATGAGCAGTTCTTC. It is translated as CASSDRGRNEQFF.

This sequence joins TRBV6-1 and TRBJ2-7, with 10 bases matching TRBD2. With V trimmed by 7 bases and J by 4 bases, 7 bases remained unmatched. The V gene's germline CDR1 is MNHNS and CDR2 SASEGT. The length of the CDR3 is 14 residues. This CDR3 is CASKSSGRVYEQYF. DNA for the CDR3: TGTGCCAGCAAGAGCAGCGGGAGGGTATACGAGCAGTACTTC.

This chain links TRBV6-5 with TRBJ2-3; perhaps TRBD2 as D (6 bases). Between the trimmed V and J ends, which lost 6 bases and 3 bases, there was a span of 16 bases. The CDR3 extends over 15 amino acids. CDR1 is MNHEY and CDR2 is SVGAGI in the germline V gene. The CDR3 region is CASSTGLRWTDTQYF. The CDR3 nucleotides are TGTGCCAGCAGCACGGGACTTCGGTGGACAGATACGCAGTATTTT.

This chain uses TRBV13 with TRBJ2-7, with 9 positions matching TRBD2. V was pared by 3 bases and J by 0 bases, with 12 bases of the junction left unmatched. CDR3 size: 18 residues. The germline gives CDR1 PRHDT, CDR2 FYEKMQ (reference sequence). CDR3 DNA sequence: TGTGCCAGCAGCTTGGGTCTAGCGGGATACTCTTACTCCTACGAGCAGTACTTC. Its protein product is CASSLGLAGYSYSYEQYF.

V is TRBV7-2 and J is TRBJ2-1; D is possibly TRBD1 (5 bases). Germline V gives CDR1 SGHTA, CDR2 FQGNSA. V shed 5 bases and J shed 3 bases, with 14 bases lying between them. The CDR3 sequence is 15 residues long. The CDR3 spells CASSRGAGYYNEQFF. The CDR3 DNA is TGTGCCAGCAGCCGTGGGGCAGGGTACTACAATGAGCAGTTCTTC.

This clone was recorded once. The chain links TRBV6-1 to TRBJ1-2, with D hard to call. CDR1 and CDR2 from the germline V gene are MNHNS and SASEGT. V was clipped by 6 bases and J by 4 bases, with 15 bases between them. The CDR3 is 14 amino acids. The CDR3, as DNA: TGTGCCAGCAGCGCCAGCGGGCGGGTCTATGGCTACACCTTC. Amino acid sequence: CASSASGRVYGYTF.